One and the same sample provided the 25 T cell receptor beta chains below, sequenced in a study of blood T cell repertoires in COVID-19. Sequenced by immunoSEQ multiplex PCR; TCRdb stores in-frame clones only, minus some. The sample has roughly 200,000 clones; 85% to 90% are singletons. Sequencing was carried out using PBMCs or T cells enriched from blood (not recorded which). These receptor sequences come from a woman between 40 and 50 years old with acute COVID-19.

The rearrangement links TRBV28 to TRBJ1-5, with a weak D call TRBD1 (5 bases). The CDR3 has 17 amino acids. Trimming pared 3 bases from V and 2 bases from J, leaving 17 bases between. Germline V gene lookup returns CDR1 MDHEN and CDR2 SYDVKM. The CDR3 reads CASSFPVRGGGNQPQHF. CDR3 DNA: TGTGCCAGCAGTTTTCCGGTACGGGGGGGAGGCAATCAGCCCCAGCATTTT. Together with reference TRBV28 and TRBJ1-5, the CDR3 gives the full variable domain: DVKVTQSSRYLVKRTGEKVFLECVQDMDHENMFWYRQDPGLGLRLIYFSYDVKMKEKGDIPEGYSVSREKKERFSLILESASTNQTSMYLCASSFPVRGGGNQPQHFGDGTRLSIL.

The V call is TRBV4-1, the J call TRBJ2-2; 11 bases line up with TRBD2. The V gene end was trimmed by 2 bases and the J gene end by 0 bases; junction bases not matched to a gene: 11. Germline CDR1 MGHRA, CDR2 YSYEKL. The length of the CDR3 is 20 residues. The CDR3 loop reads CASSQSGLAEGGANTGELFF. DNA for the CDR3: TGCGCCAGCAGCCAATCGGGACTAGCGGAAGGGGGCGCGAACACCGGGGAGCTGTTTTTT.

This clone was recorded once. This sequence joins TRBV12-5 and TRBJ2-5; tentative D call: TRBD1 (6 bases). Trimming removed 4 bases from V and 4 bases from J, with 16 bases in between. CDR1 is LGHNT and CDR2 is FRNRAP in the germline V gene. This CDR3 has 15 residues. CDR3 region: CASGSNRERGETQYF. The CDR3 DNA follows: TGTGCTAGTGGTTCAAACAGGGAAAGGGGAGAGACCCAGTACTTC. The full variable domain, in which reference TRBV12-5 and TRBJ2-5 provide the parts outside the CDR3, is DARVTQTPRHKVTEMGQEVTMRCQPILGHNTVFWYRQTMMQGLELLAYFRNRAPLDDSGMPKDRFSAEMPDATLATLKIQPSEPRDSAVYFCASGSNRERGETQYFGPGTRLLVL.

As regards this clone: The sample has other DNA sequences that encode this CDR3 too. V is TRBV5-1 and J is TRBJ1-5; D is undetermined. Trimming stripped 0 bases from V and 3 bases from J, with 4 bases between. The CDR3 has 13 residues. Germline values: CDR1 SGHRS, CDR2 YFSETQ. DNA for the CDR3: TGCGCCAGCAGCTTGGAGCCCAATCAGCCCCAGCATTTT. Its protein is CASSLEPNQPQHF.

The V call is TRBV7-3, the J call TRBJ2-3, with TRBD2 matching over 12 bases. V shed 5 bases and J 4 bases; nucleotides not matched to a gene: 7. Germline V lookup: CDR1 SGHTA, CDR2 FQGTGA. The CDR3 length is 16 residues. The CDR3 coding sequence is TGTGCCAGCAGCCCCAGACTAGCGGGGGTGGCAGATACGCAGTATTTT. This translates into CASSPRLAGVADTQYF.

CDR3 DNA: TGTGCCAGCAGTTTAACAGGGGTCGGCAATCAGCCCCAGCATTTT. Amino acid sequence: CASSLTGVGNQPQHF. The J gene is TRBJ1-5, the V gene TRBV28; 7 bases are shared with TRBD1. The V gene's germline CDR1 is MDHEN and CDR2 SYDVKM. V dropped 2 bases and J dropped 2; count of bases not matched to a gene: 3. The CDR3 runs 15 residues.

With regard to this clone: This same CDR3 is encoded by further DNA sequences in the sample. This chain joins TRBV19 and TRBJ1-5; TRBD1 aligns across 9 bases. Looked up from germline, CDR1 is LNHDA and CDR2 is SQIVND (reference sequence). The J segment lost 6 bases and the V segment lost 4 bases, leaving 7 bases of the junction unmatched. The CDR3 is 15 residues long. CDR3 amino acids: CASSTPGQGTQPQHF. The CDR3 bases are TGTGCCAGTAGTACGCCGGGACAGGGTACTCAGCCCCAGCATTTT.

The sample holds a few counts of this clone. V and J are TRBV9 and TRBJ1-5, with D possibly TRBD1 on 6 matching bases. Deletions cut 4 bases from V and 2 bases from J, with 16 bases between. This CDR3 has 16 amino acids. Germline V lookup: CDR1 SGDLS, CDR2 YYNGEE. The CDR3 region has the DNA TGTGCCAGCAGCCCAGGACAGCTACCGGGCAATCAGCCCCAGCATTTT. It encodes CASSPGQLPGNQPQHF.

The rearrangement links TRBV29-1 to TRBJ1-2, with 8 bases identical to TRBD1. Losses at the gene ends were 5 bases for V and 7 bases for J; bases not matched to a gene: 9. Per germline, CDR1 SQVTM and CDR2 ANQGSEA. The CDR3 totals 13 residues. CDR3 in DNA: TGCAGCGTTAGATCAGGGGGCAAGATTGGCTACACCTTC. This sequence encodes CSVRSGGKIGYTF.

The chain has TRBV2 and TRBJ2-2; 9 bases are shared with TRBD1. V shed 5 bases and J 13 bases; nucleotides not matched to a gene: 14. CDR3 length equals 15 residues. Germline CDR1 reads SNHLY; CDR2 reads FYNNEI. CDR3 sequence reads: CASSKNRDRAEGLFF. CDR3 bases: TGTGCCAGCAGTAAAAACCGGGACAGGGCCGAAGGGCTGTTTTTT.

This clone has more than one count but fewer than ten. The chain uses TRBV7-2 and TRBJ1-1; D might be TRBD1 (5 bases). V was cut by 8 bases and J by 1 base, with 11 bases left in between. CDR1 and CDR2 from the germline V gene are SGHTA and FQGNSA. This CDR3 has 13 residues. CDR3 loop: CASLGQWNTEAFF. CDR3 in DNA: TGTGCCAGCCTGGGGCAGTGGAACACTGAAGCTTTCTTT.

The chain carries TRBV13 and TRBJ2-3; TRBD2 agrees at 9 bases. The CDR3 has 14 amino acids. The germline CDR1 and CDR2 sequences are PRHDT and FYEKMQ (reference sequence). Losses at the gene ends were 2 bases for V and 3 bases for J; bases not matched to a gene: 0. Here the CDR3 reads CASSLSGGTDTQYF. The CDR3 DNA reads as TGTGCCAGCAGCTTAAGCGGGGGGACAGATACGCAGTATTTT.

This chain connects TRBV7-9 to TRBJ2-5; 11 nucleotides line up with TRBD1. CDR1 SEHNR and CDR2 FQNEAQ come from the germline V gene (reference sequence). J was trimmed by 1 base and V by 4 bases; bases with no gene match: 5. This CDR3 spans 16 amino acids. CDR3 sequence reads: CASSYAGTGGQETQYF. The CDR3 DNA reads TGTGCCAGCAGCTACGCCGGGACAGGGGGCCAAGAGACCCAGTACTTC.

The V and J genes are TRBV12-3 or TRBV12-4 and TRBJ1-6; D is perhaps TRBD1 (5 bases). The CDR3 spans 13 residues. The V and J ends lost 7 bases and 7 bases respectively, with 11 bases between them. CDR3 region: CASTVTENSPLHF. CDR3 DNA sequence: TGTGCCAGCACTGTGACAGAAAATTCACCCCTCCACTTT.

This sequence joins TRBV7-8 and TRBJ2-1; TRBD2 agrees at 8 bases. Germline lookup yields CDR1 SGHVS and CDR2 FQNEAQ. Trimming took 7 bases from V and 10 from J; bases not matched to a gene: 15. This CDR3 has 15 amino acids. CDR3 sequence: CASNQAGAQFGEQFF. As DNA, the CDR3 is TGTGCCAGCAACCAAGCGGGGGCGCAGTTTGGAGAGCAGTTCTTC.

CDR3 bases: TGCGCCAGCAGCTCGACTAGGTACACCGGGGAGCTGTTTTTT. It codes for CASSSTRYTGELFF. This chain links TRBV5-1 with TRBJ2-2; possibly TRBD2 for D (6 bases). The CDR3 covers 14 residues. The V gene's germline CDR1 is SGHRS and CDR2 YFSETQ. Trimming removed 3 bases at V and 3 bases at J, with 9 bases between.

The CDR3 protein is CASNPGRASHGNQPQHF. DNA for the CDR3: TGTGCCAGTAACCCTGGGAGGGCTAGCCATGGTAATCAGCCCCAGCATTTT. This sequence joins TRBV19 and TRBJ1-5; D is uncertain. There are 17 residues in the CDR3. Trimming shortened V by 7 bases and J by 4 bases, and 23 bases separated the two germline ends. The germline V gene has CDR1 LNHDA and CDR2 SQIVND (reference sequence). Based on the CDR3 plus reference TRBV19 and TRBJ1-5, the full variable domain is DGGITQSPKYLFRKEGQNVTLSCEQNLNHDAMYWYRQDPGQGLRLIYYSQIVNDFQKGDIAEGYSVSREKKESFPLTVTSAQKNPTAFYLCASNPGRASHGNQPQHFGDGTRLSIL.

V gene TRBV19 combines with J gene TRBJ2-1; maybe TRBD2 (5 bases). This CDR3 is built from 16 residues. Trimming removed 3 bases at V and 7 bases at J, with 19 bases between. Germline lookup yields CDR1 LNHDA and CDR2 SQIVND (reference sequence). CDR3 region: CASSILTSGGRNEQFF. For the CDR3, the DNA is TGTGCCAGTAGTATCTTGACAAGCGGTGGGAGAAATGAGCAGTTCTTC.

The V call is TRBV4-1, the J call TRBJ2-1; TRBD2 aligns across 7 bases. V shed 6 bases, J shed 8 bases, and the junction held 7 bases outside the gene matches. Germline values: CDR1 MGHRA, CDR2 YSYEKL. This CDR3 contains 13 residues. For the CDR3, the DNA is TGCGCCAGCAGGGGAGGGGAGATACATGAGCAGTTCTTC. This sequence encodes CASRGGEIHEQFF.

The chain couples TRBV6-4 to TRBJ1-2; TRBD1 agrees at 7 bases. CDR3 length equals 17 residues. Germline V gives CDR1 MRHNA, CDR2 SNTAGT. The ends lost 2 bases at V and 0 bases at J; junction bases unmatched: 9. The chain's CDR3 is CASSDLPSGTANYGYTF. CDR3 sequence (DNA): TGTGCCAGCAGTGACCTCCCGTCCGGGACAGCTAACTATGGCTACACCTTC.

This clone was observed a handful of times. The J gene is TRBJ2-1, the V gene TRBV29-1; 12 bases match TRBD2. The J segment lost 9 bases and the V segment lost 6 bases, leaving 12 bases of the junction unmatched. In germline, CDR1 is SQVTM, CDR2 ANQGSEA. This CDR3 region has 15 residues. The CDR3: CSVHRLAGESSEQFF. CDR3 nucleotides: TGCAGCGTGCATCGACTAGCGGGAGAATCTAGTGAGCAGTTCTTC.

J is TRBJ2-1 and V is TRBV5-8; 8 bases match TRBD2. This CDR3 contains 17 residues. V gave up 0 bases and J gave up 6 bases; unmatched junction bases: 11. CDR1 is SGHTS, CDR2 YDEGEE, per germline. The CDR3 loop reads CASSLASGGRGANEQFF. CDR3 in DNA: TGTGCCAGCAGCTTGGCATCGGGGGGGCGCGGGGCCAATGAGCAGTTCTTC.

The rearrangement links TRBV9 to TRBJ2-1, with TRBD1 identical over 8 bases. J was trimmed by 1 base and V by 0 bases; bases with no gene match: 6. The CDR3 consists of 17 residues. The V gene's germline CDR1 is SGDLS and CDR2 YYNGEE. For the CDR3, the DNA is TGTGCCAGCAGCGTAGGGGGCAGGGGGCTTTCCTACAATGAGCAGTTCTTC. Amino acid sequence: CASSVGGRGLSYNEQFF.

This chain joins TRBV5-4 and TRBJ1-2, with D perhaps TRBD1 (5 bases). V lost 3 bases to trimming and J lost 8 bases, with 11 bases between them. CDR3 length: 12 residues. The germline V gene has CDR1 SGHNT and CDR2 YYREEE (reference sequence). The CDR3 loop is CASSSRVWGYTF. In DNA form, the CDR3 reads TGTGCCAGCAGCTCCAGGGTTTGGGGCTACACCTTC. Using reference TRBV5-4 and TRBJ1-2 for the parts outside the CDR3, the full variable domain is ETGVTQSPTHLIKTRGQQVTLRCSSQSGHNTVSWYQQALGQGPQFIFQYYREEENGRGNFPPRFSGLQFPNYSSELNVNALELDDSALYLCASSSRVWGYTFGSGTRLTVV.

The J gene is TRBJ2-7, the V gene TRBV27; 7 positions match TRBD2. Trimming at V came to 9 bases and at J to 2 bases, leaving 7 bases not matched to a gene. CDR1 is MNHEY and CDR2 is SMNVEV in the germline V gene (reference sequence). CDR3 length: 13 amino acids. Written as DNA, the CDR3 is TGTGCCAGTTGGTCGGGGGGAACCTACGAGCAGTACTTC. It encodes CASWSGGTYEQYF.